This entry lists 31 T cell receptor beta chains sequenced from one sample in a study of T-cell memory formation after mild COVID-19. TCRdb itself ran the 5' RACE reads through MiXCR, one entry per CDR3 protein. The sample includes roughly 510,000 distinct CDR3 sequences, roughly a sixth of them seen just once. The sequenced material came from PBMCs or a T cell subset sorted from them (not recorded which). These receptors were obtained from an adult woman who had mild COVID-19 (a few samples of this study predate the infection). Cell type and time point are not known.

This clonotype was found many times. The chain recombines TRBV12-3 or TRBV12-4 with TRBJ2-5, with D perhaps TRBD2 (5 bases). The CDR3 totals 13 residues. Trimming removed 6 bases at V and 1 base at J, with 9 bases between. In DNA form, the CDR3 reads TGTGCCAGCAGCTTTGGAGGCCAAGAGACCCAGTACTTC. This encodes CASSFGGQETQYF.

Only a few counts were recorded for this clonotype. CDR3 sequence reads: CASSFGWFFKNIQYF. The CDR3 DNA sequence: TGTGCCAGCAGCTTTGGCTGGTTCTTCAAAAACATTCAGTACTTC. The rearrangement links TRBV21-1 to TRBJ2-4. TRBV21-1 is assigned pseudogene status. This CDR3 is built from 15 residues.

V and J are TRBV6-1 and TRBJ1-2, with TRBD1 matching 7 bases. Germline V lookup: CDR1 MNHNS, CDR2 SASEGT. This CDR3 has 12 residues. V shed 5 bases, J shed 9 bases, and the junction held 6 bases outside the gene matches. CDR3 in DNA: TGTGCCAGCAGTTCCCGACAGGGAAGCTACACCTTC. Its protein product is CASSSRQGSYTF.

The CDR3, as DNA: TGTGCCAGTAGTATTCTCCGGGACAGCTTCGGCGAGCAGTACTTC. This encodes CASSILRDSFGEQYF. The chain recombines TRBV19 with TRBJ2-7, with 7 bases identical to TRBD1. This CDR3 spans 15 amino acids. Per the germline V gene, CDR1 is LNHDA and CDR2 is SQIVND (reference sequence). V lost 3 bases, J lost 6 bases, and 11 bases stayed unmatched.

This clonotype was found many times. The V and J genes are TRBV29-1 and TRBJ2-5; 9 bases line up with TRBD2. CDR3 length: 14 residues. Germline CDR1 SQVTM, CDR2 ANQGSEA. Trimming removed 3 bases from V and 2 bases from J; junction bases left unmatched: 4. In DNA form, the CDR3 reads TGCAGCGTTGAGTCTAGCGGGGTTCAAGAGACCCAGTACTTC. Amino acid sequence: CSVESSGVQETQYF. The entire variable domain, with the rest obtained from reference TRBV29-1 and TRBJ2-5, is as follows: SAVISQKPSRDICQRGTSLTIQCQVDSQVTMMFWYRQQPGQSLTLIATANQGSEATYESGFVIDKFPISRPNLTFSTLTVSNMSPEDSSIYLCSVESSGVQETQYFGPGTRLLVL.

This clonotype was counted a few times. The chain carries TRBV20-1 and TRBJ2-7, with D possibly TRBD2 on 6 matching bases. V dropped 5 bases and J dropped 2 bases, with 13 bases sitting between them. This CDR3 comprises 13 residues. The germline gives CDR1 DFQATT, CDR2 SNEGSKA (reference sequence). The CDR3 DNA reads as TGCAGTGCTCGACTAGGGGCTACCTACGAGCAGTACTTC. This encodes CSARLGATYEQYF.

This chain uses TRBV7-9 with TRBJ1-2; TRBD1 is a possible D gene (5 bases). Germline-derived CDR1 and CDR2 are SEHNR and FQNEAQ (reference sequence). V was clipped by 3 bases and J by 7 bases, with 6 bases between them. This CDR3 is 11 amino acids long. CDR3 coding DNA: TGTGCCAGCAGCTTTGGGGGTGGCTACACCTTC. Its translation is CASSFGGGYTF.

The chain employs TRBV7-2 and TRBJ2-5; 8 bases map to TRBD2. V was pared by 4 bases and J by 2 bases, with 12 bases of the junction left unmatched. The CDR3 has 17 residues. Germline assignment: CDR1 SGHTA and CDR2 FQGNSA. The CDR3 nucleotides are TGTGCCAGCAGCTCACACATTATAGCGGGGCGTCAAGAGACCCAGTACTTC. This gives the protein CASSSHIIAGRQETQYF.

J is TRBJ2-5 and V is TRBV14; no clear D. CDR3 size: 13 residues. Germline-derived CDR1 and CDR2 are SGHDN and FVKESK. Trimming left V 0 bases short and J 3 bases short, with 5 bases between. The CDR3 here is CASSQELEETQYF. The DNA of the CDR3 is TGTGCCAGCAGCCAAGAACTTGAAGAGACCCAGTACTTC.

The chain uses TRBV20-1 and TRBJ2-1; tentative D call: TRBD2 (5 bases). Germline-derived CDR1 and CDR2 are DFQATT and SNEGSKA (reference sequence). This CDR3 is 12 amino acids long. The V and J ends lost 2 bases and 4 bases respectively, with 6 bases between them. In DNA form, the CDR3 reads TGCAGTGCTAGACTAGCTTACAATGAGCAGTTCTTC. Translated: CSARLAYNEQFF.

The chain links TRBV7-9 to TRBJ1-1; 10 bases line up with TRBD1. CDR1 and CDR2 (germline): SEHNR, FQNEAQ (reference sequence). After removal of 1 base from V and 6 bases from J, the junction contained 5 bases not matched to a gene. This CDR3 has 15 amino acids. This CDR3 is CASSLGLGTGAEAFF. CDR3 nucleotides: TGTGCCAGCAGCTTAGGACTGGGGACAGGGGCTGAAGCTTTCTTT.

The chain uses TRBV18 and TRBJ2-7, with a possible D match to TRBD1 (5 bases). The V gene's germline CDR1 is KGHSH and CDR2 LQKENI. V lost 5 bases and J 2 bases, leaving 19 bases between the germline ends. The CDR3 consists of 16 residues. This chain's CDR3 is CASSGASDKGPYEQYF. The CDR3, as DNA: TGTGCCAGCTCAGGGGCCTCGGACAAAGGACCCTACGAGCAGTACTTC.

There are a few counts of this clonotype. The chain couples TRBV29-1 to TRBJ2-1, with 8 positions matching TRBD2. The CDR3 spans 15 residues. With V trimmed by 7 bases and J by 3 bases, 11 bases remained unmatched. Germline V gives CDR1 SQVTM, CDR2 ANQGSEA. The CDR3 reads CSAGGGTSGYNEQFF. DNA for the CDR3: TGCAGCGCCGGAGGTGGCACTAGCGGCTACAATGAGCAGTTCTTC.

The V and J genes are TRBV5-1 and TRBJ2-2; 14 bases line up with TRBD2. Germline CDR1 reads SGHRS; CDR2 reads YFSETQ. CDR3 length: 17 residues. The V and J ends lost 5 bases and 0 bases, in that order; junction bases with no gene match: 3. The CDR3 DNA is TGCGCCAGCAGAGGACTAGCGGGGGGTTCGAACACCGGGGAGCTGTTTTTT. Translating it yields CASRGLAGGSNTGELFF.

This clonotype was counted a few times. The genes are TRBV6-6 and TRBJ1-1, with D maybe TRBD1 (6 bases). The CDR3 is 13 residues long. Deletions cut 6 bases from V and 6 bases from J, with 14 bases between. CDR1 is MNHNY, CDR2 SVGAGI, per germline (reference sequence). CDR3 DNA sequence: TGTGCCAGCAGCTCGACAGGCCCACCTGAAGCTTTCTTT. As protein: CASSSTGPPEAFF.

This chain uses TRBV2 with TRBJ2-3; TRBD2 matches 7 bases. V gave up 6 bases and J gave up 0 bases; unmatched junction bases: 6. This CDR3 comprises 15 residues. Germline CDR1 SNHLY, CDR2 FYNNEI. The CDR3, as DNA: TGTGCCAGCAGAATTAGCGGGTCTAGCACAGATACGCAGTATTTT. Amino acids: CASRISGSSTDTQYF.

This chain connects TRBV20-1 to TRBJ1-1; D is unresolved. The CDR3 contains 10 residues. Germline loops: CDR1 DFQATT, CDR2 SNEGSKA (reference sequence). The V and J ends lost 7 bases and 5 bases respectively, with 8 bases between them. For the CDR3, the DNA is TGCAGTGGTTACAGAACTGAAGCTTTCTTT. This translates into CSGYRTEAFF.

This clonotype was seen a handful of times. The rearrangement joins TRBV12-3 or TRBV12-4 to TRBJ2-3; a possible D gene is TRBD1 (5 bases). V gave up 3 bases and J gave up 4 bases, with 11 bases separating them. The CDR3 runs to 14 residues. The CDR3 DNA reads as TGTGCCAGCAGTTTTGGGGCGTCTGCAGATACGCAGTATTTT. Protein: CASSFGASADTQYF.

This chain joins TRBV4-1 and TRBJ1-1; tentatively, D is TRBD1 (6 bases). The V end lost 2 bases, the J end lost 6 bases, and 16 bases lay between the germline ends. The CDR3 loop spans 15 amino acids. CDR1 MGHRA and CDR2 YSYEKL come from the germline V gene. CDR3 sequence (DNA): TGCGCCAGCAGCCAACCCCATACAGGGTACGCTGAAGCTTTCTTT. Protein product: CASSQPHTGYAEAFF.

This clonotype was counted only a few times. The rearrangement links TRBV9 to TRBJ2-5; 10 bases are a match to TRBD2. The CDR3 spans 18 residues. Germline CDR1 SGDLS, CDR2 YYNGEE. J gave up 2 bases and V 0 bases, and 10 bases lay outside the gene matches. The CDR3 bases are TGTGCCAGCAGCGTAGGAGGGCCGGGACTAGCGTTACAAGAGACCCAGTACTTC. Its translation: CASSVGGPGLALQETQYF. The variable domain in full, with the rest retrieved from reference TRBV9 and TRBJ2-5, is DSGVTQTPKHLITATGQRVTLRCSPRSGDLSVYWYQQSLDQGLQFLIQYYNGEERAKGNILERFSAQQFPDLHSELNLSSLELGDSALYFCASSVGGPGLALQETQYFGPGTRLLVL.

This clonotype showed up many times. CDR3 sequence: CATSGLAGGTGELFF. CDR3 sequence (DNA): TGTGCCACCAGCGGACTAGCGGGAGGCACCGGGGAGCTGTTTTTT. The chain combines TRBV24-1 with TRBJ2-2, with 14 bases matching TRBD2. Germline V gene lookup returns CDR1 KGHDR and CDR2 SFDVKD. The CDR3 has 15 amino acids. J was trimmed by 4 bases and V by 7 bases; bases with no gene match: 1.

This clonotype has more than one count but fewer than ten. This sequence joins TRBV10-2 and TRBJ2-7; perhaps TRBD2 as D (5 bases). The CDR3 is 15 residues long. Trimming left V 2 bases short and J 2 bases short, with 13 bases between. The germline V gene encodes CDR1 WSHSY and CDR2 SAAADI. The CDR3 DNA reads TGCGCCAGCAGTGAGAGTAAACGGGGAACCTACGAGCAGTACTTC. This gives the protein CASSESKRGTYEQYF.

The chain couples TRBV5-1 to TRBJ2-7; D is unclear. The ends were cut back, 4 bases at V and 3 bases at J, with 14 bases in the middle. The CDR3 contains 14 residues. Per the germline V gene, CDR1 is SGHRS and CDR2 is YFSETQ. DNA for the CDR3: TGCGCCAGCAGCGCAGGAGCGTCGGTCTACGAGCAGTACTTC. It is translated as CASSAGASVYEQYF. Full variable domain (rest looked up from reference TRBV5-1 and TRBJ2-7): KAGVTQTPRYLIKTRGQQVTLSCSPISGHRSVSWYQQTPGQGLQFLFEYFSETQRNKGNFPGRFSGRQFSNSRSEMNVSTLELGDSALYLCASSAGASVYEQYFGPGTRLTVT.

The J gene is TRBJ2-5, the V gene TRBV12-3 or TRBV12-4; D is unclear. The CDR3 consists of 15 residues. The ends were cut back, 7 bases at V and 1 base at J, with 16 bases in the middle. The CDR3 loop reads CASTPTLAAQETQYF. CDR3 DNA: TGTGCCAGCACTCCAACCCTGGCAGCCCAAGAGACCCAGTACTTC.

This chain uses TRBV12-3 or TRBV12-4 with TRBJ1-1; weak D call: TRBD1 (5 bases). There are 18 residues in the CDR3. Trimming took 3 bases from V and 0 from J, leaving 20 bases between them. CDR3 DNA sequence: TGTGCCAGCAGTTTGGGGCGGCAGGGTCTCTATATGAACACTGAAGCTTTCTTT. Amino acids: CASSLGRQGLYMNTEAFF.

The table lists this clonotype with a few counts. The genes are TRBV7-6 and TRBJ2-1; D is uncertain. The germline V gene encodes CDR1 SGHVS and CDR2 FNYEAQ. This CDR3 spans 14 amino acids. V was shortened by 4 bases and J by 8 bases, with 15 bases between the two germline ends. The CDR3 DNA sequence: TGTGCCAGCAGCTCCGGGCCGGATGGCGATGAGCAGTTCTTC. It codes for CASSSGPDGDEQFF.

Written as DNA, the CDR3 is TGTGCCAGTCCCTGGCCTCGCGGGAGGTCCTACGAGCAGTACGTC. Its translation is CASPWPRGRSYEQYV. This chain connects TRBV6-5 to TRBJ2-7, with 8 bases that match TRBD2. CDR1 is MNHEY and CDR2 is SVGAGI in the germline V gene. The CDR3 consists of 15 residues. The V segment lost 9 bases and the J segment 1 base; nucleotides outside the gene matches: 11.

This clonotype was seen a few times. The chain uses TRBV5-6 and TRBJ1-5; TRBD1 matches at 9 bases. Germline CDR1 is SGHDT and CDR2 is YYEEEE. The junction had 7 bases not matched to a gene; V was cut back by 3 bases and J by 9 bases. The CDR3 loop spans 14 amino acids. CDR3 in DNA: TGTGCCAGCAGCTCCGGGACAGGGTTCGGGCCCCAGCATTTT. Protein product: CASSSGTGFGPQHF.

The chain links TRBV20-1 to TRBJ1-2; 8 positions agree with TRBD1. Germline lookup yields CDR1 DFQATT and CDR2 SNEGSKA (reference sequence). The CDR3 sequence is 14 residues long. V lost 0 bases, J lost 5 bases, and 5 bases stayed unmatched. The CDR3 DNA is TGCAGTGCTAGAGAAGAGGACAGGGCTTATGGCTACACCTTC. Translation gives CSAREEDRAYGYTF.

This clonotype was counted many times. The chain recombines TRBV5-6 with TRBJ1-2, with D perhaps TRBD1 (5 bases). Germline-derived CDR1 and CDR2 are SGHDT and YYEEEE. The V end was cut by 1 base, the J end by 4 bases, with 11 bases between. This CDR3 comprises 14 residues. The CDR3 sequence is CASSLSTAIYGYTF. The CDR3 DNA reads TGTGCCAGCAGCTTGTCGACAGCGATCTATGGCTACACCTTC.

The chain couples TRBV12-3 or TRBV12-4 to TRBJ2-1, with 11 bases that match TRBD2. J lost 7 bases, V lost 3 bases, and 8 bases had no gene match. The CDR3 is made up of 16 amino acids. CDR3 sequence (DNA): TGTGCCAGCAGTTTTGTAGCGGGAGGGCCCGAAAATGAGCAGTTCTTC. It encodes CASSFVAGGPENEQFF.